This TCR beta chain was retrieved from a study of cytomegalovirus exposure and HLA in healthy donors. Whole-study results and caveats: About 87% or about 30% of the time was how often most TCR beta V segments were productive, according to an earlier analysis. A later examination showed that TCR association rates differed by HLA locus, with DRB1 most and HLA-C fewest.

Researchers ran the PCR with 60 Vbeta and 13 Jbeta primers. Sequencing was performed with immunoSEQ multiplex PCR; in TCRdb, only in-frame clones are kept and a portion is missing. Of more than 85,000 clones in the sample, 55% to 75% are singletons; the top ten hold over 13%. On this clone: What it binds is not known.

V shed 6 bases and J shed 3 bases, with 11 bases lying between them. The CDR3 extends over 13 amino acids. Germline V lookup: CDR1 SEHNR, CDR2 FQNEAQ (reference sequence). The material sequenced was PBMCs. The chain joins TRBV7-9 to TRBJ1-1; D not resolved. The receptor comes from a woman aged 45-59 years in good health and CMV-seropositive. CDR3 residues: CASRAGRYTEAFF. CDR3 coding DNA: TGTGCCAGCAGGGCAGGCCGTTACACTGAAGCTTTCTTT.